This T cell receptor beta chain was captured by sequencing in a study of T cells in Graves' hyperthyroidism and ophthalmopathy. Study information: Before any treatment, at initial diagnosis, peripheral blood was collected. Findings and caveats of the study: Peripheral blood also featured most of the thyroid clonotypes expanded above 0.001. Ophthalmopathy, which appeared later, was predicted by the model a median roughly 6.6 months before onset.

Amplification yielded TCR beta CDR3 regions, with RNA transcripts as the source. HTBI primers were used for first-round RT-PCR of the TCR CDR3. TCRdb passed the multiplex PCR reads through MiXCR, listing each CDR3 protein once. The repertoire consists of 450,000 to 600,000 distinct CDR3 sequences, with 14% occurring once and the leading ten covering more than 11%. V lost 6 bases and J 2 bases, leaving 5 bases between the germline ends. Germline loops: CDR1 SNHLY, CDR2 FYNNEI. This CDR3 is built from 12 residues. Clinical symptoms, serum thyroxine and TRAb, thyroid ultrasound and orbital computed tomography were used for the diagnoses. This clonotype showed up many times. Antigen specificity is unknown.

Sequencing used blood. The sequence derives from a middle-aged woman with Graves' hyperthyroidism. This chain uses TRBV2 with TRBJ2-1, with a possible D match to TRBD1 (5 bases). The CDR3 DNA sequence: TGTGCCAGCAGGGACACCTACAATGAGCAGTTCTTC. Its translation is CASRDTYNEQFF.